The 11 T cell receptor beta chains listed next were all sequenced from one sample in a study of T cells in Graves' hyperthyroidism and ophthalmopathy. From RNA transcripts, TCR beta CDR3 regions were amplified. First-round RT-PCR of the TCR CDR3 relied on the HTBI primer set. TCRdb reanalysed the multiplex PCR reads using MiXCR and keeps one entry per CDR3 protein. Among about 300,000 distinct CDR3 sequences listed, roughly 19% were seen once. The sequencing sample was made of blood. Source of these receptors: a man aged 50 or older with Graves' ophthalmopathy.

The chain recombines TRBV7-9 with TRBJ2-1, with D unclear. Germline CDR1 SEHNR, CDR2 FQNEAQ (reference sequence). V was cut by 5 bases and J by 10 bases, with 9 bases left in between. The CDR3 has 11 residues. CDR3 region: CASSPSREQFF. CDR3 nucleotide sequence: TGTGCCAGCAGCCCCTCTCGGGAGCAGTTCTTC.

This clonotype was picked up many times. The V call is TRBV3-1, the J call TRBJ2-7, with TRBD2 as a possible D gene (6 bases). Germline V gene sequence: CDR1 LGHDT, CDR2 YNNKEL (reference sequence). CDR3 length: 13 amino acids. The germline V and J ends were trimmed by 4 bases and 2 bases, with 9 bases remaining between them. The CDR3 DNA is TGTGCCAGCAGCCGCGGGACCACCTACGAGCAGTACTTC. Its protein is CASSRGTTYEQYF.

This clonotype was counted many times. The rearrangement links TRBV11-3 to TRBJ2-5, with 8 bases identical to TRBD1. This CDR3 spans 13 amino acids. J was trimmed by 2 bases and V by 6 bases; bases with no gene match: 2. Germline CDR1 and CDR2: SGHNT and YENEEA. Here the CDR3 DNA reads TGTGCCAGCAGTTACAGGGGGCAAGAGACCCAGTACTTC. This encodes CASSYRGQETQYF.

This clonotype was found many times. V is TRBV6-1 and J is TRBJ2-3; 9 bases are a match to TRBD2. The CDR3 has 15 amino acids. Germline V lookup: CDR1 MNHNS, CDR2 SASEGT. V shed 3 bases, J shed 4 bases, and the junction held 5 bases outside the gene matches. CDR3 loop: CASSEGASGADTQYF. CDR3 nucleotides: TGTGCCAGCAGTGAGGGGGCTAGCGGGGCAGATACGCAGTATTTT.

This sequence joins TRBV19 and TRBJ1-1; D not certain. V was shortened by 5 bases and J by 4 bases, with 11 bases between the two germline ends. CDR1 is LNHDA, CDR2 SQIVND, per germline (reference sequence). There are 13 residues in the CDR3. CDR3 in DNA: TGTGCCAGTAGTTCTACCGTAGCCACTGAAGCTTTCTTT. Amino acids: CASSSTVATEAFF.

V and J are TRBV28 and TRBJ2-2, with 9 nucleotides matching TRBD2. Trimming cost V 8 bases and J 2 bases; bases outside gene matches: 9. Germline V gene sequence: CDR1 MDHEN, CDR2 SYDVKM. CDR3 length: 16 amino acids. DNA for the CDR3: TGTGCCAGCCTGACGATGCTAGCGGGAAACACCGGGGAGCTGTTTTTT. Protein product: CASLTMLAGNTGELFF. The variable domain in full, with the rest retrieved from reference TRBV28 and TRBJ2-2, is DVKVTQSSRYLVKRTGEKVFLECVQDMDHENMFWYRQDPGLGLRLIYFSYDVKMKEKGDIPEGYSVSREKKERFSLILESASTNQTSMYLCASLTMLAGNTGELFFGEGSRLTVL.

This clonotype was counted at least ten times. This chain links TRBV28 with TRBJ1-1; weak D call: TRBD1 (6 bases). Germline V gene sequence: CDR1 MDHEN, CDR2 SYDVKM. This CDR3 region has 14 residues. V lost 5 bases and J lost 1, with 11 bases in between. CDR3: CASSKGGQNTEAFF. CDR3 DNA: TGTGCCAGCAGTAAGGGGGGGCAGAACACTGAAGCTTTCTTT. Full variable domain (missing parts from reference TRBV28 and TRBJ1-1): DVKVTQSSRYLVKRTGEKVFLECVQDMDHENMFWYRQDPGLGLRLIYFSYDVKMKEKGDIPEGYSVSREKKERFSLILESASTNQTSMYLCASSKGGQNTEAFFGQGTRLTVV.

The chain's CDR3 is CASSLEVGTPRTEAFF. CDR3 DNA sequence: TGTGCCAGCAGCTTAGAGGTCGGGACCCCTAGGACTGAAGCTTTCTTT. The chain links TRBV7-9 to TRBJ1-1, with a possible D match to TRBD1 (5 bases). V shed 1 base and J shed 5 bases, with 17 bases lying between them. Germline CDR1 SEHNR, CDR2 FQNEAQ (reference sequence). The length of the CDR3 is 16 residues.

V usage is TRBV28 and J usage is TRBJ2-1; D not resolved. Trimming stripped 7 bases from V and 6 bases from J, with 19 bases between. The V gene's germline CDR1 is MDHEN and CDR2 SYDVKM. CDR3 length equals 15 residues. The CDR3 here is CASIRAGVASNEQFF. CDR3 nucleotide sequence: TGTGCCAGCATAAGGGCAGGAGTCGCCTCCAATGAGCAGTTCTTC.

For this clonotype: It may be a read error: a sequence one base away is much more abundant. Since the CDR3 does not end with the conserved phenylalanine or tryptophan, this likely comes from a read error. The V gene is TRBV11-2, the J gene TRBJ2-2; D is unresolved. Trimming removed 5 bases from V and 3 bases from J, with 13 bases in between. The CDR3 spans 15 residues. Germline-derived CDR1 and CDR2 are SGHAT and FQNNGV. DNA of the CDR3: TGTGCCAGCAGCCGAATGAGCGCGGACACCGGGGAGCTGTTTCTT. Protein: CASSRMSADTGELFL.

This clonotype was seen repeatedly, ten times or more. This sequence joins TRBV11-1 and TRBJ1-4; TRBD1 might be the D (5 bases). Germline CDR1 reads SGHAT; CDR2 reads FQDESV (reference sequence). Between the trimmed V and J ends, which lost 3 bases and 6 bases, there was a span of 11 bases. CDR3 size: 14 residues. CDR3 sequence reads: CASSFGTADEKLFF. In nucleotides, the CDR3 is TGTGCCAGCAGCTTTGGGACCGCTGATGAAAAACTGTTTTTT.